This T cell receptor (beta chain) was captured in a study of T cell clonotyping in hematopoietic cell transplantation. Overall study: Cytoreduction preceded collection of pretransplant recipient samples. Whole-study results and caveats: Without cell sorting, CD4 versus CD8 contributions remain unresolved. Pathologically expanded recipient clonotypes increased progressively from day 30 to day 180 as diversity fell.

Deletions cut 1 base from V and 6 bases from J, with 10 bases between. In germline, CDR1 is SGHNT, CDR2 YENEEA. The CDR3 consists of 13 residues. The protocol was immunoSEQ multiplex PCR, while the TCRdb copy is restricted to in-frame clones and leaves out a portion. The sample yields some 50,000 clones, roughly 80% seen once. This clone has only one observation. Its antigen remains unidentified. Time point indicated: recipient sample about 28 days before transplant, after cytoreduction. The material sequenced was peripheral blood mononuclear cells, taken before stem cell transplant. The receptor comes from a man in his 60s with myelodysplastic syndrome. Some clones in this sample may be carry-over from other donors' samples. The genes are TRBV11-3 and TRBJ2-7; possibly TRBD2 for D (6 bases). Here the CDR3 reads CASSLVFGGEQYF. DNA of the CDR3: TGTGCCAGCAGCTTAGTTTTCGGGGGCGAGCAGTACTTC.